This section outlines one T cell receptor beta chain sequence together with its context. This specimen belongs to a study of T cell responses to AZD1222 COVID-19 vaccine. Method: immunoSEQ multiplex PCR; TCRdb's copy keeps in-frame clones and lacks some. The table shows about 150,000 clones, with 90% to 95% occurring only once. Trimming removed 4 bases from V and 0 bases from J, with 16 bases in between. The germline gives CDR1 LNHDA, CDR2 SQIVND (reference sequence). CDR3 length: 17 residues. The material sequenced was peripheral blood, taken 28 days after the second AZD1222 dose. The chain uses TRBV19 and TRBJ2-1; the D gene could be TRBD1 or TRBD2 (5 bases each). This sequence was found in an adult who received the AZD1222 COVID-19 vaccine. The CDR3 here is CASSKTGPSFSYNEQFF. CDR3 bases: TGTGCCAGTAGTAAGACGGGACCGTCGTTCTCCTACAATGAGCAGTTCTTC. The full variable domain, completed using reference TRBV19 and TRBJ2-1, is DGGITQSPKYLFRKEGQNVTLSCEQNLNHDAMYWYRQDPGQGLRLIYYSQIVNDFQKGDIAEGYSVSREKKESFPLTVTSAQKNPTAFYLCASSKTGPSFSYNEQFFGPGTRLTVL.